This T cell receptor (beta chain) stems from a study of blood T cell repertoires in COVID-19. Study-wide background: Nucleic acid was either cDNA or gDNA, and it came from T cells, B-cell-depleted T cells, or PBMCs.

Assay: immunoSEQ multiplex PCR; the TCRdb copy retains only in-frame clones and omits some. This sample yields around 97,000 clones, of which over 75% are seen a single time; approximately 6.2% belongs to the top ten. V lost 3 bases, J lost 5 bases, and 4 bases stayed unmatched. CDR1 is MDHEN and CDR2 is SYDVKM in the germline V gene. The CDR3 extends over 15 amino acids. The V and J genes are TRBV28 and TRBJ1-5; 10 nucleotides match TRBD1. The receptor comes from a human donor in a cohort sampled during active COVID-19. Input material: peripheral blood. The CDR3 region has the DNA TGTGCCAGCAGTTTTGGAGGACAGGGGGATCAGCCCCAGCATTTT. It codes for CASSFGGQGDQPQHF.